The rows below give T cell receptor beta chains drawn from one sample of a study of cytomegalovirus exposure and HLA in healthy donors. Sequencing used immunoSEQ multiplex PCR; TCRdb keeps in-frame clones, though not all of them. This sample has roughly 160,000 clones, with approximately 80% found just once. The sample comprised PBMCs. The receptors were gathered from a middle-aged man in good health and CMV-seropositive. Each CDR3 is given with its conserved first and last residue.

TRBJ2-2 | TRBV10-3 | CAISESRGSLFF
TRBJ2-6 | TRBV20-1 | CSASLGQVKSF
TRBJ1-3 | TRBV6-1 | CASTVNSGNTIYF
TRBJ2-7 | TRBV5-1 | CASSSVPRTGAYEQYF
TRBJ2-7 | TRBV10-2 | CASLLAGGKYEQYF
NA | TRBV5-6 | CASSEQGASFEQYF
TRBJ1-1 | TRBV4-2 | CASSQEGGRNTEAFF
TRBJ1-2 | TRBV4-2 | CASSQDLGGVGDRLQGYTF
TRBJ2-3 | TRBV28 | CASSSPGTGGKDTQYF
TRBJ2-7 | TRBV5-1 | CASSKGQGVGEQYF
TRBJ1-2 | TRBV7-2 | CASSLDRAYGYTF
TRBJ1-4 | TRBV10-1 | CASSVRRDEKLFF
TRBJ2-3 | TRBV28 | CASSPNRDADTQYF
TRBJ2-5 | TRBV27 | CASSLFSIGTGGPSGTAQETQYF
TRBJ1-1 | TRBV5-1 | CASSLGERSTEAFF
TRBJ1-6 | TRBV5-1 | CASSLGHRESSSYNSPLHF
TRBJ2-5 | TRBV4-1 | CASSQGRSQVAQYF
TRBJ1-1 | TRBV9 | CASSVTGTGDTEAFF
TRBJ1-1 | TRBV5-1 | CASSLDHVDSYTEAFF